The following is a T cell receptor (beta chain) sequence with its context. Clones were sequenced by immunoSEQ multiplex PCR, and TCRdb holds only the in-frame ones, with some missing. The sample has 2 million to 2.5 million clones, 85% to 95% seen once. This sample is drawn from a study of shared clonotypes between healthy human individuals. The germline CDR1 and CDR2 sequences are SGHRS and YFSETQ. CDR3 size: 14 residues. The V end was cut by 0 bases, the J end by 5 bases, with 11 bases between. The receptor comes from a man aged 18 to 35 in good health. Some clones in this sample may be carry-over from other donors' samples. The chain combines TRBV5-1 with TRBJ1-2, with a possible D match to TRBD1 (5 bases). The sequenced sample consisted of naive CD4+ T cells from PBMCs. Subset reported: CD45RA+ positively selected. In DNA form, the CDR3 reads TGCGCCAGCAGCTTGGTGGGACCTCGGTATGGCTACACCTTC. The encoded protein is CASSLVGPRYGYTF.